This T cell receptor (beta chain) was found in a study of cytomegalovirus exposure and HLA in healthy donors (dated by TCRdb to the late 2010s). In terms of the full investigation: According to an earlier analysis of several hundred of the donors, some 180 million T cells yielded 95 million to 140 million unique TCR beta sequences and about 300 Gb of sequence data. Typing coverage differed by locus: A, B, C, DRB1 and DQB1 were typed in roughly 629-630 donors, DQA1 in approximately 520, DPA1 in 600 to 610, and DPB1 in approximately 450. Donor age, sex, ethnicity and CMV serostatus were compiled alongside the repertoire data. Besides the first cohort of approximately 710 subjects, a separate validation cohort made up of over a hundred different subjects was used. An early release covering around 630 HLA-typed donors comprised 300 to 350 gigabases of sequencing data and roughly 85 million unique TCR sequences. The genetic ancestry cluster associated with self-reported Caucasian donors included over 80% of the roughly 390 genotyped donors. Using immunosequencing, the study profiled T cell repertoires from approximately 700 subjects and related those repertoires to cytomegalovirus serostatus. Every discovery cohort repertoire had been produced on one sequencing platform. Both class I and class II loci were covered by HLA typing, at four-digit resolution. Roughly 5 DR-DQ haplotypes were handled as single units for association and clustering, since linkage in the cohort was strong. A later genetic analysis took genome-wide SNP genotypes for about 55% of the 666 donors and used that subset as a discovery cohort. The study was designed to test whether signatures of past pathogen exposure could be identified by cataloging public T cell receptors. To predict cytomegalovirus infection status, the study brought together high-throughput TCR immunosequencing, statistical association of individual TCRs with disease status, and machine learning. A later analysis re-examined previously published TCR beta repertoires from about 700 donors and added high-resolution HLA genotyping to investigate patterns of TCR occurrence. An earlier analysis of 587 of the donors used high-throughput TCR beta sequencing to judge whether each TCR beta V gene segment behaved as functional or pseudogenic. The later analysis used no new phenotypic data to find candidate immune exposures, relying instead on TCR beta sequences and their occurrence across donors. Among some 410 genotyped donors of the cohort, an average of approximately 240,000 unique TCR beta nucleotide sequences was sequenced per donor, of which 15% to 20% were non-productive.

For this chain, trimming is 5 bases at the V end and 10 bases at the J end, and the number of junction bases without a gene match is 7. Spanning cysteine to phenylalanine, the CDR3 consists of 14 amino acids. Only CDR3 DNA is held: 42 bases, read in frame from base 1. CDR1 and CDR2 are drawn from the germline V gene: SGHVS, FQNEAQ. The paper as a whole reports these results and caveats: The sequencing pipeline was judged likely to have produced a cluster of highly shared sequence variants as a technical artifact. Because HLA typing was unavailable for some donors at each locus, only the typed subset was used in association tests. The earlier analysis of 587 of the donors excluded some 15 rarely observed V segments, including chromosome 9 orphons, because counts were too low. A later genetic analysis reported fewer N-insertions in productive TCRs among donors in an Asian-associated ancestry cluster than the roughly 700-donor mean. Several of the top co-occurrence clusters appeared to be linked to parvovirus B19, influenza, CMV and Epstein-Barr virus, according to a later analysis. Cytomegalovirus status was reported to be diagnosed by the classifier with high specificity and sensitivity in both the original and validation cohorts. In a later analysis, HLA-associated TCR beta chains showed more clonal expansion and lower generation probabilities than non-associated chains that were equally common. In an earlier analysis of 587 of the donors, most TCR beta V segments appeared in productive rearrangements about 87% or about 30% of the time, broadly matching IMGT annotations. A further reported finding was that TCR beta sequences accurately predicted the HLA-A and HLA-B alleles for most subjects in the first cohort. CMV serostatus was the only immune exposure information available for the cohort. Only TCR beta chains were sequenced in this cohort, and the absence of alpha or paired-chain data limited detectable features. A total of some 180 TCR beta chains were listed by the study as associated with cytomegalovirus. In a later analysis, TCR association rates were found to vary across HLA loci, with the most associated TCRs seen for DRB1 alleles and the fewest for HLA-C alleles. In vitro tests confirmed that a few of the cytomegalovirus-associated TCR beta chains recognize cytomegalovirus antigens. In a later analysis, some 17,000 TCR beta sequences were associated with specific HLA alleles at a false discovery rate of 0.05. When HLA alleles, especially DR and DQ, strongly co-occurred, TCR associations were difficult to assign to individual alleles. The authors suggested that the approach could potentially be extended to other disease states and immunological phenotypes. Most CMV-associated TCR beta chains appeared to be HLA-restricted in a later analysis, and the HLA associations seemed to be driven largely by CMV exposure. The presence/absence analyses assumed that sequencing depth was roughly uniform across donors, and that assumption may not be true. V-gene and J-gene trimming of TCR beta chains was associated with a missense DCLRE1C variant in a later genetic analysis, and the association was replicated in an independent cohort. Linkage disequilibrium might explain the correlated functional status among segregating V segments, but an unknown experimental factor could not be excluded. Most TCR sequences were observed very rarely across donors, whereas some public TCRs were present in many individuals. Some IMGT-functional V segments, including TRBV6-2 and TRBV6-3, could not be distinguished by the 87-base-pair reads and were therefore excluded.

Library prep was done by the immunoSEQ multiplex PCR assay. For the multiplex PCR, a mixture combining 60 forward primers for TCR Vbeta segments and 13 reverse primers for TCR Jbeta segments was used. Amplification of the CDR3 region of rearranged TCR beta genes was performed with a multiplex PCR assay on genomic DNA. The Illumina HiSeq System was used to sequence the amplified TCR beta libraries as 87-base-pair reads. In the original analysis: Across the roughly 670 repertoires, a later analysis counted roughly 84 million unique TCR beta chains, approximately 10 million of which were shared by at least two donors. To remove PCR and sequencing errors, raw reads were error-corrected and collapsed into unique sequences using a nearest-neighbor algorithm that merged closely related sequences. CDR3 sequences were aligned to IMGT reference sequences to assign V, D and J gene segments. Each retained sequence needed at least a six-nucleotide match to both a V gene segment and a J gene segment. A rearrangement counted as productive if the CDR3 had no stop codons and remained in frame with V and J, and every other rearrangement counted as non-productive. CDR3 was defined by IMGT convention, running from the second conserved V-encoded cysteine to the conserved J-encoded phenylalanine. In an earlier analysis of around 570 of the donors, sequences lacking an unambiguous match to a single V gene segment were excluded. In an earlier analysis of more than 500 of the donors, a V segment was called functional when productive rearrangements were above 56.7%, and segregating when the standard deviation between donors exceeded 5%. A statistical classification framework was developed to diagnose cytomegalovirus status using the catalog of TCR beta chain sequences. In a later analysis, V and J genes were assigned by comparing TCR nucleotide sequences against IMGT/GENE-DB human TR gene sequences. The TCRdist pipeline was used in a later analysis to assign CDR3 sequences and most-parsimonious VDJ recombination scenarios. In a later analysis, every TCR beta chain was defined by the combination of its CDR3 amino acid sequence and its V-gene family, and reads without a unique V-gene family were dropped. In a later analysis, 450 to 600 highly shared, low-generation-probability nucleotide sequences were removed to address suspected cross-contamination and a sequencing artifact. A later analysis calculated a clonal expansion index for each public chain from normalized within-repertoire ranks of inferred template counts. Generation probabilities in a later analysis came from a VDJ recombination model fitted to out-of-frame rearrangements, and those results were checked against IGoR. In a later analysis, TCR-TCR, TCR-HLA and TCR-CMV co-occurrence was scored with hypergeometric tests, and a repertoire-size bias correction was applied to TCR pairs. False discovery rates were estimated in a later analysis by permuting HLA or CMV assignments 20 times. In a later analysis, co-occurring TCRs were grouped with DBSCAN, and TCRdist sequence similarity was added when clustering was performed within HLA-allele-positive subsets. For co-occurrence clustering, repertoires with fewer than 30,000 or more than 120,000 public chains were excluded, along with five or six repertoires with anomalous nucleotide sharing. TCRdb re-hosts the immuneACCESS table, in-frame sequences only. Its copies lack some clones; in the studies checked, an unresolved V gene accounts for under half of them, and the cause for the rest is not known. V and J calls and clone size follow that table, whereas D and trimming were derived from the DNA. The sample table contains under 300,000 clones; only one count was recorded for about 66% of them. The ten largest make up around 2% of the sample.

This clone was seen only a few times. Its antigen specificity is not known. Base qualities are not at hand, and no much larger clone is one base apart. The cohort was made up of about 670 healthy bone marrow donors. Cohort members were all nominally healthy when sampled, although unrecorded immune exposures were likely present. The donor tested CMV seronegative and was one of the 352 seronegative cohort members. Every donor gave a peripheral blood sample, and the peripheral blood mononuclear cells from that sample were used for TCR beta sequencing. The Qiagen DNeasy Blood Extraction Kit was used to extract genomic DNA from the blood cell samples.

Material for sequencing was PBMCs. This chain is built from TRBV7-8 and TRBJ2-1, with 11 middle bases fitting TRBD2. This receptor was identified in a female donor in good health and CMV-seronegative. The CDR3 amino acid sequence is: CASSQGLAGREQFF. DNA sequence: TGTGCCAGCAGCCAAGGACTAGCGGGTAGGGAGCAGTTCTTC. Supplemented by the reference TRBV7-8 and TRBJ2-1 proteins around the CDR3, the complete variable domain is GAGVSQSPRYKVAKRGQDVALRCDPISGHVSLFWYQQALGQGPEFLTYFQNEAQLDKSGLPSDRFFAERPEGSVSTLKIQRTQQEDSAVYLCASSQGLAGREQFFGPGTRLTVL.